The entry below gives a single TCR beta chain sequence along with its context. What it binds is not known. The record originates from a study of T cells in Graves' hyperthyroidism and ophthalmopathy. Study-level information: Prior to any treatment, at the point of initial diagnosis, peripheral blood was collected.

Notes on the study in general: The blood repertoire included most of the expanded thyroid clonotypes above 0.001. A model using 13 V-J features told ophthalmopathy apart from stable hyperthyroidism.

With 0 bases removed from V and 7 bases from J, the gap between germline ends came to 10 bases. CDR3 length: 13 residues. The germline gives CDR1 SGDLS, CDR2 YYNGEE. Regions amplified from RNA transcripts were the TCR beta CDR3 regions. Using the HTBI primer set, a first-round RT-PCR was run on the TCR CDR3. MiXCR, run by TCRdb on the multiplex PCR reads, gives a single entry per CDR3 protein. The repertoire holds over 700,000 distinct CDR3 sequences, with around 19% as singletons. This sequence joins TRBV9 and TRBJ1-2; unclear D gene. This receptor was taken from a woman in her forties or fifties with Graves' hyperthyroidism that later progressed to Graves' ophthalmopathy. The sample taken for sequencing was blood. The CDR3 loop reads CASSVELRSGYTF. CDR3 sequence (DNA): TGTGCCAGCAGCGTAGAGTTGAGGAGTGGCTACACCTTC. Full variable domain (remainder filled in from reference TRBV9 and TRBJ1-2): DSGVTQTPKHLITATGQRVTLRCSPRSGDLSVYWYQQSLDQGLQFLIQYYNGEERAKGNILERFSAQQFPDLHSELNLSSLELGDSALYFCASSVELRSGYTFGSGTRLTVV.